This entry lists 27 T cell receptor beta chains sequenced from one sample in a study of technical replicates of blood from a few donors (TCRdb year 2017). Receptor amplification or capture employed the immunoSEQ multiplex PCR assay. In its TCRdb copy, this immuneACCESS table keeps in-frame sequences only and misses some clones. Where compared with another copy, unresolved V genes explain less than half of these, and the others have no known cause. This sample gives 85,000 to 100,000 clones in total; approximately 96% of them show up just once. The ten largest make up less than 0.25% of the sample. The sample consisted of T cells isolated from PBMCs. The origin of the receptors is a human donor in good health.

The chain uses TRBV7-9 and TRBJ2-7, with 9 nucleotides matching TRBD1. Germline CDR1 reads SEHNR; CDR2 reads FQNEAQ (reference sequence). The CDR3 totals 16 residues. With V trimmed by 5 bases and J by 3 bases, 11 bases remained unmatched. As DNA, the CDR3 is TGTGCCAGCAGCCACACAGGGGGCTACCACGTCTACGAGCAGTACTTC. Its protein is CASSHTGGYHVYEQYF.

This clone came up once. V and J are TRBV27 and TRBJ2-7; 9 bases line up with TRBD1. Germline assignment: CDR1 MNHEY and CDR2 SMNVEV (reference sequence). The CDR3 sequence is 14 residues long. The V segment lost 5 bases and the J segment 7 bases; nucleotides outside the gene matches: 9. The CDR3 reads CASSTRDRALEQYF. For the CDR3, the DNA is TGTGCCAGCAGTACCCGGGACAGGGCTTTAGAGCAGTACTTC.

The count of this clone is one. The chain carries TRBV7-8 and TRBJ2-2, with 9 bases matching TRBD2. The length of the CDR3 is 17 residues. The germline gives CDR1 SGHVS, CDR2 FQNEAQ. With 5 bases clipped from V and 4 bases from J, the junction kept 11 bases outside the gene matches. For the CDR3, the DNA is TGTGCCAGCAGCCGCGGGGTAGCGGGGGCGGCCACCGGGGAGCTGTTTTTT. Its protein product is CASSRGVAGAATGELFF.

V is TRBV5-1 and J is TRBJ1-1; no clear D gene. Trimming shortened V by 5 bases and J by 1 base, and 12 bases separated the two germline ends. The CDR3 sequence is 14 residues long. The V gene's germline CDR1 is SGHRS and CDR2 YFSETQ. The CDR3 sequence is CASRVGEENTEAFF. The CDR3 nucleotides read TGCGCCAGCAGGGTTGGAGAGGAGAACACTGAAGCTTTCTTT.

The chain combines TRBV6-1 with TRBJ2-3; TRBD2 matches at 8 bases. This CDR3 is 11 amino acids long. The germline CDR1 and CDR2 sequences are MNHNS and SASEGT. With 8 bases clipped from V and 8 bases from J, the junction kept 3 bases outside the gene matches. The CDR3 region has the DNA TGTGCCAGCGAAGCGGGGGTTACGCAGTATTTT. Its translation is CASEAGVTQYF.

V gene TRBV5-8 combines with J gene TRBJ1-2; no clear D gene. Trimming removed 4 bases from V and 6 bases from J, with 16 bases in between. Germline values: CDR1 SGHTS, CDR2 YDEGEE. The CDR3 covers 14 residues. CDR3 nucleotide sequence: TGTGCCAGCAGCCCCCATATCGGGGAGGATGGCTACACCTTC. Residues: CASSPHIGEDGYTF.

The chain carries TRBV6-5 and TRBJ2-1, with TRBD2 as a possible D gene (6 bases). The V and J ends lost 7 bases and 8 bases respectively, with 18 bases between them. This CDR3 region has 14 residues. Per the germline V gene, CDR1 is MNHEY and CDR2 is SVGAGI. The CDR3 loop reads CASNRLGGNDEQFF. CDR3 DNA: TGTGCCAGCAATCGACTAGGAGGGAACGATGAGCAGTTCTTC.

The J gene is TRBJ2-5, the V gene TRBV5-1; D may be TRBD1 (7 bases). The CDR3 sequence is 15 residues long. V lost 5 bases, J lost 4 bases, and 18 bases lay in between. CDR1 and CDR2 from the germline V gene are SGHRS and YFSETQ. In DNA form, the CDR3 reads TGCGCCAGCAGACTCGTCGACAGGGAGGCAGAGACCCAGTACTTC. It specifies CASRLVDREAETQYF.

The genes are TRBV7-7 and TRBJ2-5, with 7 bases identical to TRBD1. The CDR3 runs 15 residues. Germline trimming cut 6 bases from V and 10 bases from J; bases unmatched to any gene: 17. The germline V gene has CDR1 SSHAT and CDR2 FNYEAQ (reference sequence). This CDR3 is CASSQGTVQSNVQYF. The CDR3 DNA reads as TGTGCCAGCAGTCAAGGGACAGTGCAGAGTAACGTCCAGTACTTC.

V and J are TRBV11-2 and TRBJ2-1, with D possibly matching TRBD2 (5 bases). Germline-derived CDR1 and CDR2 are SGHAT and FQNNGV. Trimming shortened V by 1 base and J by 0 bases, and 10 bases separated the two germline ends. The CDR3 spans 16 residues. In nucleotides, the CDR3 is TGTGCCAGCAGCTTAGGGAGGCCCAGCTCCTACAATGAGCAGTTCTTC. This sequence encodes CASSLGRPSSYNEQFF.

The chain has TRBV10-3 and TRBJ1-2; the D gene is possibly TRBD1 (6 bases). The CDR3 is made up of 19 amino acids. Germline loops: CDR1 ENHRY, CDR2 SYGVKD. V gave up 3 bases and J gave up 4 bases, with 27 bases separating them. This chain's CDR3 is CAISESLKGDTGLSYGYTF. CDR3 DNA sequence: TGTGCCATCAGTGAATCACTGAAGGGGGATACCGGATTAAGCTATGGCTACACCTTC.

The CDR3: CASSYRDFFYNEQFF. The CDR3 region has the DNA TGTGCCAGCAGTTACCGGGACTTCTTCTACAATGAGCAGTTCTTC. The chain couples TRBV6-5 to TRBJ2-1; a possible D gene is TRBD2 (6 bases). Germline values: CDR1 MNHEY, CDR2 SVGAGI. CDR3 length equals 15 residues. V was clipped by 2 bases and J by 3 bases, with 11 bases between them.

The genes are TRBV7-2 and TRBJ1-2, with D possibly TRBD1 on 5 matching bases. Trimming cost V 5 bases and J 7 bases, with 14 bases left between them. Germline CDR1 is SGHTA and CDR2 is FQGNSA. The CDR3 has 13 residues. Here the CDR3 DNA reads TGTGCCAGCAGCCAAAGTCCAGGGCTTGGCTACACCTTC. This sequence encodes CASSQSPGLGYTF.

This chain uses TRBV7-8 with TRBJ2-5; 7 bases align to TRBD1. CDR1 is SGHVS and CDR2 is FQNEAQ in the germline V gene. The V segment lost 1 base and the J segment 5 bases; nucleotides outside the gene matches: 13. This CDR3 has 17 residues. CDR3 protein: CASSLVPGQLTWETQYF. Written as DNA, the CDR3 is TGTGCCAGCAGCTTAGTTCCGGGACAGCTAACCTGGGAGACCCAGTACTTC. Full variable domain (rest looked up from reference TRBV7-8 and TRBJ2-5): GAGVSQSPRYKVAKRGQDVALRCDPISGHVSLFWYQQALGQGPEFLTYFQNEAQLDKSGLPSDRFFAERPEGSVSTLKIQRTQQEDSAVYLCASSLVPGQLTWETQYFGPGTRLLVL.

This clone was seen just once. The CDR3 protein is CASQEDEQYF. The CDR3 DNA sequence: TGCGCCAGCCAGGAGGACGAGCAGTACTTC. This rearrangement joins TRBV10-2 to TRBJ2-7; D might be TRBD2 (5 bases). The V and J ends lost 8 bases and 5 bases respectively, with 7 bases between them. This CDR3 is 10 amino acids long. Germline assignment: CDR1 WSHSY and CDR2 SAAADI.

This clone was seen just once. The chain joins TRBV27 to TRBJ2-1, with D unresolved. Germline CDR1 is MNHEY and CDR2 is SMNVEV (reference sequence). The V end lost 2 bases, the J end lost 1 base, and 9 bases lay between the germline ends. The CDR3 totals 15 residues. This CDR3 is CASSLEAQSYNEQFF. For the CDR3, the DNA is TGTGCCAGCAGTTTAGAGGCCCAATCCTACAATGAGCAGTTCTTC.

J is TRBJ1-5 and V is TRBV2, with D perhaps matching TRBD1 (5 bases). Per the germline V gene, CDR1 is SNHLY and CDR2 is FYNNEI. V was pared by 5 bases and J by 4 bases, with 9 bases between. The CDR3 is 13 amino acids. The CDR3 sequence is CASSRQQNQPQHF. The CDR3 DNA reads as TGTGCCAGCAGTCGACAGCAGAATCAGCCCCAGCATTTT.

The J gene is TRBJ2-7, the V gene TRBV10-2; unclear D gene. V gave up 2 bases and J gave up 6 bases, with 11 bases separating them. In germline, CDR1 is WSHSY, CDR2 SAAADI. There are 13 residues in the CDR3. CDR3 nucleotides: TGCGCCAGCAGTGAGGGTTTAAGACTCGAGCAGTACTTC. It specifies CASSEGLRLEQYF.

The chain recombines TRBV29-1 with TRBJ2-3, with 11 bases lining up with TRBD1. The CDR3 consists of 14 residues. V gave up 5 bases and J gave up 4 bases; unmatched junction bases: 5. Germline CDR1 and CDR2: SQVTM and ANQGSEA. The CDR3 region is CSVPGTGGADTQYF. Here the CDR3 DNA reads TGCAGCGTTCCTGGGACAGGGGGAGCAGATACGCAGTATTTT.

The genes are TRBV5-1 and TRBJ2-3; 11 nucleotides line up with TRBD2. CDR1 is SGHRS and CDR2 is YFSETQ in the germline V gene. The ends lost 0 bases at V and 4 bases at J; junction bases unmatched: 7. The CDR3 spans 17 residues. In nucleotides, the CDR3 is TGCGCCAGCAGCTTGGCCATTAGCGGGAGGGCCGCAGATACGCAGTATTTT. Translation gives CASSLAISGRAADTQYF.

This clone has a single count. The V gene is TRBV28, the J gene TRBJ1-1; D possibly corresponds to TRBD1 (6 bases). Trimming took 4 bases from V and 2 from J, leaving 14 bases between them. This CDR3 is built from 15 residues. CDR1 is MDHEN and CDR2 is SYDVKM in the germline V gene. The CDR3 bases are TGTGCCAGCAGTTGGGCAGGGGCGAGAAACACTGAAGCTTTCTTT. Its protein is CASSWAGARNTEAFF.

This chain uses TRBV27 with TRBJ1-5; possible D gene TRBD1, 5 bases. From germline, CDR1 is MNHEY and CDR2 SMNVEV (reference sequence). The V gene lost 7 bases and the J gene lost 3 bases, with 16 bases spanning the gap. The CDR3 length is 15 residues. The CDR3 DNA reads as TGTGCCAGCACCACTGGGACGGACTACAATCAGCCCCAGCATTTT. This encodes CASTTGTDYNQPQHF.

In DNA form, the CDR3 reads TGTGCCAGCAGTGTACTAGCGGGCTCCTACAATGAGCAGTTCTTC. It specifies CASSVLAGSYNEQFF. J is TRBJ2-1 and V is TRBV6-4; 9 nucleotides match TRBD2. Germline CDR1 and CDR2: MRHNA and SNTAGT. The CDR3 is made up of 15 amino acids. Losses at the gene ends were 4 bases for V and 0 bases for J; bases not matched to a gene: 1.

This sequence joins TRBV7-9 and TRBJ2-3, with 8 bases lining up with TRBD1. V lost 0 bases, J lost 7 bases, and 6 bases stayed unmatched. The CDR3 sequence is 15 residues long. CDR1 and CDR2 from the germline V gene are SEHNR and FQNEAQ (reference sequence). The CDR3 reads CASSLAGQVGNTQYF. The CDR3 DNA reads TGTGCCAGCAGCTTAGCGGGACAGGTCGGAAATACGCAGTATTTT.

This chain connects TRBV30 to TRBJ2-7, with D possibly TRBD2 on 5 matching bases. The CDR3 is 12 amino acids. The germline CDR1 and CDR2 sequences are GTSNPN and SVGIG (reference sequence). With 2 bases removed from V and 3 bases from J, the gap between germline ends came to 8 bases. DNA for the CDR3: TGTGCCTGGAGTTCGGGAAGCTACGAGCAGTACTTC. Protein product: CAWSSGSYEQYF.

Here the CDR3 reads CAWKSRVVAGVFETQYF. DNA for the CDR3: TGTGCCTGGAAGAGTAGGGTAGTAGCGGGGGTTTTCGAGACCCAGTACTTC. V is TRBV30 and J is TRBJ2-5; TRBD2 matches at 9 bases. Per germline, CDR1 GTSNPN and CDR2 SVGIG (reference sequence). The CDR3 length is 17 residues. Losses at the gene ends were 4 bases for V and 5 bases for J; bases not matched to a gene: 17.

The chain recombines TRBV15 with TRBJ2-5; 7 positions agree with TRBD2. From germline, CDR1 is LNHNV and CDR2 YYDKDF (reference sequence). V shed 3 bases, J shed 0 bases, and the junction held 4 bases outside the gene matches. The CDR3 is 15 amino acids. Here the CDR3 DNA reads TGTGCCACCAGCAGGACCGGGACTAACCAAGAGACCCAGTACTTC. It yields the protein CATSRTGTNQETQYF.